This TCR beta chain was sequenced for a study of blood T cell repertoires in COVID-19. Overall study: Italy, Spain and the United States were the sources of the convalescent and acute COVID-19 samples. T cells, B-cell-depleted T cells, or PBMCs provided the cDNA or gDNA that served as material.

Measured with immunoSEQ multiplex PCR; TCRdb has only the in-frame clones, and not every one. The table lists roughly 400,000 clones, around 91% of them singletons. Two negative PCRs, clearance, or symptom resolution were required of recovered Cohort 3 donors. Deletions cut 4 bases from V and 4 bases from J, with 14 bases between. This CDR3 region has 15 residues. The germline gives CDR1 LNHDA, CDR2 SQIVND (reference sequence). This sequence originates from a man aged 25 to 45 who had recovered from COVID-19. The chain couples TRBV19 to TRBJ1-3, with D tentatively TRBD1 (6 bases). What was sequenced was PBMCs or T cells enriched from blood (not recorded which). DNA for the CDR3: TGTGCCAGTAGTAAACTGGGGGCGAGAGGAAACACCATATATTTT. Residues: CASSKLGARGNTIYF.